This T cell receptor (beta chain) was captured by sequencing in a study of STAT5B mutations in CD4+ large granular lymphocyte leukemia. Authors' processing steps: Productive clonotypes were detectable down to 2.59 x 10-5 frequency. TCRdb keeps only in-frame clones here, not all; method: immunoSEQ multiplex PCR. Clone size and V and J calls were adopted from that table, with D and trimming inferred from the DNA. The repertoire holds roughly 36,000 clones, with around 88% as singletons. With 6 bases clipped from V and 0 bases from J, the junction kept 6 bases outside the gene matches. The CDR3 extends over 15 amino acids. Germline V gene sequence: CDR1 SGHRS, CDR2 YFSETQ. The study, taken as a whole, reports: About 26% of private leukemic clonotypes occurred rarely in other patients' non-leukemic repertoires.

This clone was picked up a small number of times. What it binds is unknown. Sequenced material: CD4+ T cells from blood buffy coats. The clonotype originates from a human donor in good health. This sequence joins TRBV5-1 and TRBJ1-5, with 7 positions matching TRBD1. CDR3 nucleotide sequence: TGCGCCAGCAAACCCGGGACAGATAGCAATCAGCCCCAGCATTTT. Encoded protein: CASKPGTDSNQPQHF.